The 26 T cell receptor beta chains below all came from one sample that was sequenced in a study of early T cells in non-severe SARS-CoV-2 infection. MiXCR, run by TCRdb on the 5' RACE reads, gives a single entry per CDR3 protein. The table has roughly 86,000 distinct CDR3 sequences, under 15% seen once. Specimen: whole blood. These TCRs come from an adult who was a healthcare worker with PCR-confirmed SARS-CoV-2 infection or an uninfected control (not recorded which).

This clonotype was recorded a few times. The rearrangement joins TRBV2 to TRBJ2-2; D unclear. Germline-derived CDR1 and CDR2 are SNHLY and FYNNEI. V dropped 5 bases and J dropped 7 bases, with 5 bases sitting between them. This CDR3 has 11 amino acids. The CDR3 DNA follows: TGTGCCAGCAGTACGATCGGGGAGCTGTTTTTT. Amino acid sequence: CASSTIGELFF.

The chain combines TRBV29-1 with TRBJ2-2; D call uncertain. CDR1 is SQVTM, CDR2 ANQGSEA, per germline. This CDR3 is built from 13 residues. Trimming stripped 1 base from V and 8 bases from J, with 11 bases between. For the CDR3, the DNA is TGCAGCGTTGAAGCGGGCCAAGCGGGGGAGCTGTTTTTT. Its translation is CSVEAGQAGELFF.

The V call is TRBV12-3 or TRBV12-4, the J call TRBJ1-1, with 9 bases that match TRBD1. Trimming removed 3 bases from V and 5 bases from J; junction bases left unmatched: 1. CDR3 size: 13 residues. This CDR3 reads CASSFDRGTEAFF. The CDR3 DNA follows: TGTGCCAGCAGTTTTGACAGGGGGACTGAAGCTTTCTTT.

This sequence joins TRBV5-4 and TRBJ2-1, with D maybe TRBD1 (6 bases). The CDR3 totals 13 residues. In germline, CDR1 is SGHNT, CDR2 YYREEE (reference sequence). The V and J ends lost 4 bases and 8 bases respectively, with 13 bases between them. The CDR3 protein is CASSGPKGDEQFF. CDR3 DNA: TGTGCCAGCAGCGGACCCAAGGGGGATGAGCAGTTCTTC.

This clonotype came up many times. The chain couples TRBV29-1 to TRBJ2-2, with D possibly TRBD2 on 7 matching bases. The CDR3 has 12 residues. The germline gives CDR1 SQVTM, CDR2 ANQGSEA. The CDR3 reads CSGGANTGELFF. CDR3 bases: TGCAGTGGGGGGGCCAACACCGGGGAGCTGTTTTTT.

This clonotype occurred many times. CDR3 protein: CASSIISGSNQPQHF. CDR3 DNA: TGTGCCAGCAGTATAATATCGGGTAGCAATCAGCCCCAGCATTTT. V usage is TRBV27 and J usage is TRBJ1-5; D not resolved. The CDR3 is 15 residues long. Deletions cut 5 bases from V and 0 bases from J, with 11 bases between. The V gene's germline CDR1 is MNHEY and CDR2 SMNVEV (reference sequence).

The chain is built from TRBV11-2 and TRBJ2-2; a weak D match, TRBD2 (6 bases). The CDR3 covers 18 residues. V lost 0 bases, J lost 0 bases, and 14 bases lay in between. Germline lookup yields CDR1 SGHAT and CDR2 FQNNGV. This CDR3 is CASSLESRGYTNTGELFF. The CDR3 region has the DNA TGTGCCAGCAGCTTAGAAAGTCGGGGGTATACGAACACCGGGGAGCTGTTTTTT. The whole variable domain, filled in from reference TRBV11-2 and TRBJ2-2, reads EAGVAQSPRYKIIEKRQSVAFWCNPISGHATLYWYQQILGQGPKLLIQFQNNGVVDDSQLPKDRFSAERLKGVDSTLKIQPAKLEDSAVYLCASSLESRGYTNTGELFFGEGSRLTVL.

The J gene is TRBJ2-7, the V gene TRBV12-3 or TRBV12-4; 9 nucleotides align to TRBD1. V shed 6 bases, J shed 5 bases, and the junction held 8 bases outside the gene matches. The CDR3 spans 14 residues. CDR3 DNA: TGTGCCAGCAGCCGGGGACAGGGCTTCAACGAGCAGTACGTC. This codes for CASSRGQGFNEQYV.

This clonotype was seen repeatedly, ten times or more. This chain uses TRBV27 with TRBJ2-7, with 11 bases aligning to TRBD1. The CDR3 totals 16 residues. From germline, CDR1 is MNHEY and CDR2 SMNVEV (reference sequence). V was clipped by 5 bases and J by 0 bases; unmatched bases: 6. The CDR3 reads CASSPIGTGGSYEQYV. The CDR3 DNA reads as TGTGCCAGCAGTCCCATAGGGACAGGGGGCTCCTACGAGCAGTACGTC.

This clonotype was recorded a few times. The chain carries TRBV27 and TRBJ1-4, with unresolved D. CDR1 and CDR2 (germline): MNHEY, SMNVEV (reference sequence). V was shortened by 3 bases and J by 4 bases, with 9 bases between the two germline ends. The CDR3 runs 14 residues. This chain's CDR3 is CASSFRGDNEKLFF. DNA for the CDR3: TGTGCCAGCAGTTTCCGTGGAGATAATGAAAAACTGTTTTTT. Based on the CDR3 plus reference TRBV27 and TRBJ1-4, the full variable domain is EAQVTQNPRYLITVTGKKLTVTCSQNMNHEYMSWYRQDPGLGLRQIYYSMNVEVTDKGDVPEGYKVSRKEKRNFPLILESPSPNQTSLYFCASSFRGDNEKLFFGSGTQLSVL.

This clonotype was seen many times. The gene calls are TRBV6-6 and TRBJ1-5; possible D gene TRBD1, 5 bases. Germline V gene data show CDR1 as MNHNY and CDR2 as SVGAGI (reference sequence). The CDR3 runs 15 residues. With 2 bases removed from V and 2 bases from J, the gap between germline ends came to 10 bases. CDR3 DNA: TGTGCCAGCAGTTACGGGGCACAGGGCAATCAGCCCCAGCATTTT. Translated, it gives CASSYGAQGNQPQHF.

This clonotype was detected only a few times. No DNA is shown, since the ends of the CDR3 on it are uncertain; the CDR3 is the one TCRdb lists. This chain joins TRBV5-5 and TRBJ1-5; TRBD1 is taken as the D call from the table, unchecked against the DNA. The CDR3 adds up to 16 amino acids, both ends counted. In germline, CDR1 is SGHKS, CDR2 YYEKEE (reference sequence). The CDR3 is CASSGGPGTGFSPSIF.

This clonotype showed up just a few times. Relative to the germline gene, one junction end is altered; a read error may explain this. V usage is TRBV12-3 or TRBV12-4 and J usage is TRBJ2-1; 8 bases agree with TRBD2. CDR3 length: 13 amino acids. The CDR3 DNA reads as TGTGCCAGCAGTTTAGCGTGGACTAGCCCAGGGGTCTTC. Translation gives CASSLAWTSPGVF.

This chain connects TRBV5-6 to TRBJ2-7, with 7 bases identical to TRBD1. Germline CDR1 is SGHDT and CDR2 is YYEEEE. The CDR3 consists of 14 residues. Germline trimming cut 0 bases from V and 5 bases from J; bases unmatched to any gene: 5. In nucleotides, the CDR3 is TGTGCCAGCAGCTTGGAGACAGGGTATAACGAGCAGTACGTC. It specifies CASSLETGYNEQYV.

This clonotype was counted a few times. The chain joins TRBV7-9 to TRBJ2-3; possibly TRBD2 for D (6 bases). Germline CDR1 reads SEHNR; CDR2 reads FQNEAQ (reference sequence). With 5 bases removed from V and 4 bases from J, the gap between germline ends came to 7 bases. The CDR3 length is 12 residues. The CDR3 region is CASSGEADTQYF. CDR3 DNA sequence: TGTGCCAGCAGCGGGGAGGCAGATACGCAGTATTTT.

The chain couples TRBV2 to TRBJ2-5; 8 nucleotides align to TRBD2. J was trimmed by 7 bases and V by 3 bases; bases with no gene match: 10. CDR3 size: 15 residues. The germline V gene has CDR1 SNHLY and CDR2 FYNNEI. CDR3: CASSDSTSGLGTQYF. Here the CDR3 DNA reads TGTGCCAGCAGTGATAGTACTAGCGGCTTGGGGACCCAGTACTTC. Full variable domain (rest looked up from reference TRBV2 and TRBJ2-5): EPEVTQTPSHQVTQMGQEVILRCVPISNHLYFYWYRQILGQKVEFLVSFYNNEISEKSEIFDDQFSVERPDGSNFTLKIRSTKLEDSAMYFCASSDSTSGLGTQYFGPGTRLLVL.

The V and J genes are TRBV5-6 and TRBJ2-7, with D maybe TRBD1 (6 bases). The germline CDR1 and CDR2 sequences are SGHDT and YYEEEE. The CDR3 runs to 14 residues. Trimming stripped 3 bases from V and 4 bases from J, with 14 bases between. The CDR3 protein is CASSSWTARYEQYV. The CDR3 nucleotides read TGTGCCAGCAGCTCCTGGACAGCGAGATACGAGCAGTACGTC.

This clonotype was seen a few times. The CDR3 DNA reads as TGTGCCAGCAGCTTAGTTTCTGAAACTGAAGCTTTCTTT. As protein: CASSLVSETEAFF. The chain joins TRBV7-9 to TRBJ1-1; D gene ambiguous. This CDR3 is 13 amino acids long. The germline gives CDR1 SEHNR, CDR2 FQNEAQ (reference sequence). Trimming cost V 1 base and J 5 bases, with 8 bases left between them.

In its sample, this clonotype was seen a few times. V and J are TRBV2 and TRBJ2-6, with TRBD1 as a possible D gene (6 bases). Germline V gene lookup returns CDR1 SNHLY and CDR2 FYNNEI. CDR3 size: 15 residues. V was shortened by 2 bases and J by 2 bases, with 7 bases between the two germline ends. The CDR3: CASSEKGAGANVLTF. In DNA, the CDR3 is TGTGCCAGCAGTGAAAAGGGGGCTGGGGCCAACGTCCTGACTTTC. Full variable domain (missing parts from reference TRBV2 and TRBJ2-6): EPEVTQTPSHQVTQMGQEVILRCVPISNHLYFYWYRQILGQKVEFLVSFYNNEISEKSEIFDDQFSVERPDGSNFTLKIRSTKLEDSAMYFCASSEKGAGANVLTFGAGSRLTVL.

The chain links TRBV5-1 to TRBJ2-1, with 12 bases that match TRBD2. There are 16 residues in the CDR3. The germline gives CDR1 SGHRS, CDR2 YFSETQ. The trim removed 3 bases at V and 9 bases at J, leaving 10 bases unmatched. The CDR3 DNA reads TGCGCCAGCAGCTCCCACCTAGCGGGGGGGCCGGGTGAGCAGTTCTTC. This encodes CASSSHLAGGPGEQFF.

This rearrangement joins TRBV3-1 to TRBJ1-1; no clear D. V lost 4 bases to trimming and J lost 1 base, with 13 bases between them. This CDR3 is built from 15 residues. Germline V gives CDR1 LGHDT, CDR2 YNNKEL (reference sequence). CDR3 sequence: CASSPDPGPNTEAFF. The CDR3 region has the DNA TGTGCCAGCAGCCCCGATCCGGGCCCGAACACTGAAGCTTTCTTT.

This chain links TRBV14 with TRBJ1-1, with a tentative D call TRBD1 (6 bases). V was pared by 3 bases and J by 6 bases, with 14 bases between. The V gene's germline CDR1 is SGHDN and CDR2 FVKESK. The CDR3 contains 14 residues. CDR3 sequence reads: CASSHTGRLAEAFF. CDR3 DNA: TGTGCCAGCAGCCATACAGGGCGGTTGGCTGAAGCTTTCTTT.

The chain links TRBV7-9 to TRBJ2-7; no definite D call. The CDR3 totals 12 residues. Trimming cost V 3 bases and J 4 bases, with 7 bases left between them. Germline V gene sequence: CDR1 SEHNR, CDR2 FQNEAQ (reference sequence). CDR3 residues: CASSFVSYEQYV. CDR3 sequence (DNA): TGTGCCAGCAGCTTCGTCAGTTACGAGCAGTACGTC.

This clonotype was detected only a few times. The chain couples TRBV28 to TRBJ1-6; 7 positions match TRBD1. This CDR3 comprises 15 residues. Per the germline V gene, CDR1 is MDHEN and CDR2 is SYDVKM. Germline trimming cut 5 bases from V and 4 bases from J; bases unmatched to any gene: 5. CDR3 coding DNA: TGTGCCAGCAGTGGAATGACAGGGTATAATTCACCCCTCCACTTT. Protein: CASSGMTGYNSPLHF.

This clonotype appeared many times. The V call is TRBV3-1, the J call TRBJ1-2; D perhaps matches TRBD1 (5 bases). The CDR3 consists of 13 residues. From germline, CDR1 is LGHDT and CDR2 YNNKEL (reference sequence). The V gene lost 4 bases and the J gene lost 5 bases, with 11 bases spanning the gap. This CDR3 reads CASSPQGTYGYTF. CDR3 in DNA: TGTGCCAGCAGCCCTCAGGGAACATATGGCTACACCTTC.

This clonotype appeared a few times. The chain carries TRBV20-1 and TRBJ2-3; D is perhaps TRBD2 (6 bases). Germline values: CDR1 DFQATT, CDR2 SNEGSKA (reference sequence). This CDR3 comprises 16 residues. Trimming shortened V by 2 bases and J by 4 bases, and 19 bases separated the two germline ends. The CDR3 nucleotides read TGCAGTGCTAGAAAAGCGGGCAGGGTCTTCGCAGATACGCAGTATTTT. Translation gives CSARKAGRVFADTQYF.